Sequencing of this T cell receptor (beta chain) was carried out in a study of cytomegalovirus exposure and HLA in healthy donors. In germline, CDR1 is SGHRS, CDR2 YFSETQ. Trimming cost V 2 bases and J 8 bases, with 14 bases left between them. The CDR3 has 14 residues. General observations from the study: Reports described diagnosis of cytomegalovirus status by the classifier as highly specific and sensitive. There were several of the most significant clusters that appeared linked to common viral pathogens in a later analysis. For presence/absence analyses, sequencing depth was assumed to be roughly uniform across donors.

PCR used 60 Vbeta primers and 13 Jbeta primers. Method: immunoSEQ multiplex PCR; TCRdb's copy keeps in-frame clones and lacks some. The table has under 200,000 clones, roughly 13% seen once. At sampling all donors were nominally healthy, likely with unrecorded immune exposures. Turning to this clone: What it recognizes is unknown.

The clonotype was recovered from a man aged 50 or older in good health and CMV-seropositive. The chain employs TRBV5-1 and TRBJ2-4; perhaps TRBD1 as D (5 bases). Sequencing used PBMCs. This chain's CDR3 is CASSFGSGRDIQYF. DNA for the CDR3: TGCGCCAGCAGCTTTGGGTCAGGCAGGGACATTCAGTACTTC.